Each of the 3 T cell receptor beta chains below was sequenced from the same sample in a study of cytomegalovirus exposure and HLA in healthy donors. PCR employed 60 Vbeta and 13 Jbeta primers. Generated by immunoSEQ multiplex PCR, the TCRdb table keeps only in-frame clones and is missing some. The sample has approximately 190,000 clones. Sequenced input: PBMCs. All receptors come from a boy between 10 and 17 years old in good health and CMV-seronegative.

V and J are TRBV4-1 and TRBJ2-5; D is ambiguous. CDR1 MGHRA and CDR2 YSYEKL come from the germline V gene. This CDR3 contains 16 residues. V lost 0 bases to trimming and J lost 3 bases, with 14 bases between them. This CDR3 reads CASSQELLPPKETQYF. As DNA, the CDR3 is TGCGCCAGCAGCCAAGAGCTCCTTCCCCCTAAAGAGACCCAGTACTTC.

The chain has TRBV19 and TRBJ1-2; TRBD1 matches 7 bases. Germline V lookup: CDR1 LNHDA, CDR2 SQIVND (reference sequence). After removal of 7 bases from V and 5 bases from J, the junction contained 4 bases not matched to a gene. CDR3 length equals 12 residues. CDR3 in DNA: TGTGCCAGTACCATGACAGGGTATGGCTACACCTTC. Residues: CASTMTGYGYTF.

DNA for the CDR3: TGTGCCAGCAGCCAGGACAGGGGTCCGTCCTACAATGAGCAGTTCTTC. Protein product: CASSQDRGPSYNEQFF. V usage is TRBV5-6 and J usage is TRBJ2-1; the match to TRBD1 covers 9 bases. The germline gives CDR1 SGHDT, CDR2 YYEEEE. V lost 4 bases, J lost 1 base, and 6 bases stayed unmatched. The CDR3 is 16 amino acids.